What follows describes a single T cell receptor (beta chain). These data originate in a study of neoadjuvant anti-PD-1 for oral cavity cancer. Data came from immunoSEQ multiplex PCR; TCRdb stores just in-frame clones and leaves some out. The sample lists about 16,000 clones; around 74% were seen once. Germline V CDR1 and CDR2: SGDLS, YYNGEE. The CDR3 covers 15 residues. V lost 3 bases and J lost 2, with 14 bases in between. The TCR sequence derives from a person aged 40 to 85 with oral cavity squamous cell carcinoma. The starting material was PBMCs, obtained before nivolumab (anti-PD-1) treatment. J is TRBJ2-5 and V is TRBV9; a weak D match, TRBD2 (5 bases). In DNA, the CDR3 is TGTGCCAGCAGCGCATGGGGAGTCCATCAAGAGACCCAGTACTTC. Translating it yields CASSAWGVHQETQYF.